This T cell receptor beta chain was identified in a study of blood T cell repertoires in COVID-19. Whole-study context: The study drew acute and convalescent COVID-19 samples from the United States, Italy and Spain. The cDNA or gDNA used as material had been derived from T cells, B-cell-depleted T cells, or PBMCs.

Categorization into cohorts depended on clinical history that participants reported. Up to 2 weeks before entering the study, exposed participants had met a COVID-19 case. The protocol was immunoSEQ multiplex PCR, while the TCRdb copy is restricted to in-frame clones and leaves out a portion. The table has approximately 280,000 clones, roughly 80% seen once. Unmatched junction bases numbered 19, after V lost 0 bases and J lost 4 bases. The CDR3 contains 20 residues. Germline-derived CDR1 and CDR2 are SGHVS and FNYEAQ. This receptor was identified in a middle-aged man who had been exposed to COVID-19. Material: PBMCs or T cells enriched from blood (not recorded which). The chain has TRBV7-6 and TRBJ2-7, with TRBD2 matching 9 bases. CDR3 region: CASSLAVRAQGSGGTYEQYF. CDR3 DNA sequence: TGTGCCAGCAGCTTAGCAGTTCGAGCCCAGGGTAGCGGGGGTACTTACGAGCAGTACTTC.